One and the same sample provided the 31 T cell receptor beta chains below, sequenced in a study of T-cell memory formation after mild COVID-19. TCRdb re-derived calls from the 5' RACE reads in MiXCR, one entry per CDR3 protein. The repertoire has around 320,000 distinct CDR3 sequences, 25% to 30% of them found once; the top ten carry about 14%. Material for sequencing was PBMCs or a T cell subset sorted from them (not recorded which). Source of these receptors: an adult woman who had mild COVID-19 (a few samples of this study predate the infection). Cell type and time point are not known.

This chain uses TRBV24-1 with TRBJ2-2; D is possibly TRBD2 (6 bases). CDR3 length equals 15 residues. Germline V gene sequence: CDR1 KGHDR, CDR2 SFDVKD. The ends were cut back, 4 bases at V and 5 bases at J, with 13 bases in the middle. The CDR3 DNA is TGTGCCACCAGTGACCCCCGGGGGAGGACCGGGGAGCTGTTTTTT. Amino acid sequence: CATSDPRGRTGELFF.

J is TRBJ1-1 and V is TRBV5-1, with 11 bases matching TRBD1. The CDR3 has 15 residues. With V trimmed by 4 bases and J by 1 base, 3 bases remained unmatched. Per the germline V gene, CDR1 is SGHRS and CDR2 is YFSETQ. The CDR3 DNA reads TGCGCCAGCAGCGCCGGGACAGGGGGGAACACTGAAGCTTTCTTT. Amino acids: CASSAGTGGNTEAFF.

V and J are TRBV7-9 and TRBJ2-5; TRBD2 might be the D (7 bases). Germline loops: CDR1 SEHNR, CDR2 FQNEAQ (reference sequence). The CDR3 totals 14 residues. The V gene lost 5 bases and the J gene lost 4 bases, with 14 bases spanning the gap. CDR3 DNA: TGTGCCAGCAGCCCGCGGGGGCGATCAGAGACCCAGTACTTC. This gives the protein CASSPRGRSETQYF.

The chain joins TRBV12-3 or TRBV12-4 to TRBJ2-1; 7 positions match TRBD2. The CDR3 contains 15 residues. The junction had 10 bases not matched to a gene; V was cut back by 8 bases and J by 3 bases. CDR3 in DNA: TGTGCCAGCGCGACTCTAGCGGCCCGCTACAATGAGCAGTTCTTC. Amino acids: CASATLAARYNEQFF.

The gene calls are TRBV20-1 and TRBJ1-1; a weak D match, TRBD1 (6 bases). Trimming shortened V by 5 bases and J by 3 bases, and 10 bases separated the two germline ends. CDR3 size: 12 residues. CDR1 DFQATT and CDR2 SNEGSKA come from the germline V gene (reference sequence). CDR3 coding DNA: TGCAGTGCTGGAAACAGGGACACTGAAGCTTTCTTT. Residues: CSAGNRDTEAFF.

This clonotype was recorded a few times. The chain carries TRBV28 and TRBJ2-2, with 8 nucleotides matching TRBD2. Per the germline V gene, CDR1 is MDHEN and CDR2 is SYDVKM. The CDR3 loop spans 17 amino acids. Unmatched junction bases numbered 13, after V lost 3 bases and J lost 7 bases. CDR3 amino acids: CASSFPPGLDISGELFF. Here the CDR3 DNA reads TGTGCCAGCAGTTTCCCACCGGGACTAGATATTAGCGGGGAGCTGTTTTTT. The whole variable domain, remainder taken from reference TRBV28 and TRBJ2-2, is DVKVTQSSRYLVKRTGEKVFLECVQDMDHENMFWYRQDPGLGLRLIYFSYDVKMKEKGDIPEGYSVSREKKERFSLILESASTNQTSMYLCASSFPPGLDISGELFFGEGSRLTVL.

CDR3 coding DNA: TGTGCCAGCAGCTCCCCCCCGGGGCTAGCGGGAGTATCTGCCACAGATACGCAGTATTTT. It yields the protein CASSSPPGLAGVSATDTQYF. The chain employs TRBV7-2 and TRBJ2-3, with 10 bases aligning to TRBD2. This CDR3 is 20 amino acids long. Trimming removed 4 bases from V and 2 bases from J; junction bases left unmatched: 18. Germline V gives CDR1 SGHTA, CDR2 FQGNSA.

DNA of the CDR3: TGCGCCAGCAGCCGGGGGATGACTACGAGAGGCTACACCTTC. Translated: CASSRGMTTRGYTF. The gene calls are TRBV4-1 and TRBJ1-2, with a weak D call TRBD1 (5 bases). Trimming shortened V by 4 bases and J by 8 bases, and 17 bases separated the two germline ends. There are 14 residues in the CDR3. Germline CDR1 and CDR2: MGHRA and YSYEKL.

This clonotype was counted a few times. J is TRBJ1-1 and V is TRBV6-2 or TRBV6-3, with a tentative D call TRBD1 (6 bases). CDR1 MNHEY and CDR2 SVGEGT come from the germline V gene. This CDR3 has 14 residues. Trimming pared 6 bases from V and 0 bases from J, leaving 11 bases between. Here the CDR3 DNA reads TGTGCCAGCAGAGGGGGGATCCTGAACACTGAAGCTTTCTTT. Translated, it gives CASRGGILNTEAFF.

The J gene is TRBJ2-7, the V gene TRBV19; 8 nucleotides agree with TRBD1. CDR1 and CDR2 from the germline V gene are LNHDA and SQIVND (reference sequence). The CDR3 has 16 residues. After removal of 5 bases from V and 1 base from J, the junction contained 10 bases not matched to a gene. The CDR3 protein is CASSWLPGQASYEQYF. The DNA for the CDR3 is TGTGCCAGTAGTTGGCTGCCGGGACAGGCATCCTACGAGCAGTACTTC.

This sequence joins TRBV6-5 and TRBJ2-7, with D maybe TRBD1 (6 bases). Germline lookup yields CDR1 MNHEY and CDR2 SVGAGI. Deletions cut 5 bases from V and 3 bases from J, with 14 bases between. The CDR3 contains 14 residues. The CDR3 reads CASSASTGRYEQYF. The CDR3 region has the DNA TGTGCCAGCAGTGCCTCCACAGGGCGCTACGAGCAGTACTTC.

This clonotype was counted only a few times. The CDR3 sequence: CASSSGGIGGYTF. Here the CDR3 DNA reads TGTGCCAGCAGCTCAGGGGGGATTGGCGGCTACACCTTC. The rearrangement joins TRBV12-3 or TRBV12-4 to TRBJ1-2, with 7 bases lining up with TRBD1. Trimming removed 6 bases from V and 8 bases from J; junction bases left unmatched: 9. This CDR3 comprises 13 residues.

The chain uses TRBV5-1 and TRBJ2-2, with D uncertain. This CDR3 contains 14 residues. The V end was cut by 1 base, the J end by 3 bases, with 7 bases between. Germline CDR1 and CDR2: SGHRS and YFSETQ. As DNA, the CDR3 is TGCGCCAGCAGCTTGAAGGTCCACACCGGGGAGCTGTTTTTT. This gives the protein CASSLKVHTGELFF.

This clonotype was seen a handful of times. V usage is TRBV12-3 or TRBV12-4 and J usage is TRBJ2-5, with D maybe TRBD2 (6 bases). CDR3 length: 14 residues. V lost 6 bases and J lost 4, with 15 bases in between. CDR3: CASSTRRGAETQYF. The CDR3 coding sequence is TGTGCCAGCAGCACAAGGAGGGGTGCAGAGACCCAGTACTTC.

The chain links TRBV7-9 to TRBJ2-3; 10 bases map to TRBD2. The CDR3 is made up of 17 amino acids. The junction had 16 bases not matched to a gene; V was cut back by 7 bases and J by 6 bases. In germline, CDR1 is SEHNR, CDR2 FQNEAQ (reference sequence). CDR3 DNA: TGTGCCAGCACCAAAACCAGGCTAGCGGGGGATTATGATACGCAGTATTTT. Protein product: CASTKTRLAGDYDTQYF.

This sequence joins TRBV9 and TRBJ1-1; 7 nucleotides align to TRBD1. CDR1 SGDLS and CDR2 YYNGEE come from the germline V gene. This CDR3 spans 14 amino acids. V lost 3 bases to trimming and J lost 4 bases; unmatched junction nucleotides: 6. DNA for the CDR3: TGTGCCAGCAGCGAGGACAGGTGGGGCACTGAAGCTTTCTTT. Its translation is CASSEDRWGTEAFF.

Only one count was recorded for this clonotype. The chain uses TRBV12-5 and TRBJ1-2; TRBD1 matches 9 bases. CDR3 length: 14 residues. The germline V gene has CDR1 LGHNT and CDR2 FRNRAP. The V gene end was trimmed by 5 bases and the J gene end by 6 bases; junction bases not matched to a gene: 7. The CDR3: CASGPTTGGHGYTF. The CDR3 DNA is TGTGCTAGTGGTCCGACGACAGGGGGTCATGGCTACACCTTC.

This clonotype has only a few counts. CDR3 loop: CASSTGGAGNEQFF. CDR3 DNA: TGCGCCAGCAGCACCGGGGGGGCTGGAAATGAGCAGTTCTTC. The J gene is TRBJ2-1, the V gene TRBV5-1; 8 bases align to TRBD2. The trim removed 4 bases at V and 7 bases at J, leaving 7 bases unmatched. CDR3 length: 14 amino acids. CDR1 SGHRS and CDR2 YFSETQ come from the germline V gene.

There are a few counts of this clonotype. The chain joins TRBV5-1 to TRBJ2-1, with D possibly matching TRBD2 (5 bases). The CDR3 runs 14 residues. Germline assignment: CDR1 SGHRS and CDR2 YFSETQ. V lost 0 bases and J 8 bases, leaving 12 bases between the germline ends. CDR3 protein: CASSLDEGVDEQFF. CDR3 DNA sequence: TGCGCCAGCAGCTTGGATGAGGGAGTGGATGAGCAGTTCTTC.

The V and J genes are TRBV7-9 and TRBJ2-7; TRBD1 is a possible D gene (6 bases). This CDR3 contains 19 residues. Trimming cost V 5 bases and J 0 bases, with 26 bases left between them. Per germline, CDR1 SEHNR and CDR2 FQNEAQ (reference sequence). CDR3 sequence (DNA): TGTGCCAGCAGCCCCCAATGGGGGACAAGCGGAGAGAGCTCCTACGAGCAGTACTTC. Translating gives CASSPQWGTSGESSYEQYF.

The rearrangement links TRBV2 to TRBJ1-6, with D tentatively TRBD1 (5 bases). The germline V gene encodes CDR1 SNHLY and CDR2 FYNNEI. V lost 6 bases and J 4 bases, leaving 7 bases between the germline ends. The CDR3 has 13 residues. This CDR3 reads CASRGGYNSPLHF. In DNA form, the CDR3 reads TGTGCCAGCAGGGGGGGATATAATTCACCCCTCCACTTT.

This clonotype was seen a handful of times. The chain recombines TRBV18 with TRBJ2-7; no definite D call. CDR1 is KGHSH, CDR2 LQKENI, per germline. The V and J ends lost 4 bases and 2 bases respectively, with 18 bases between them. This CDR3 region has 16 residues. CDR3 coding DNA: TGTGCCAGCTCACTGGGTCTTGAGACAAAAACCTACGAGCAGTACTTC. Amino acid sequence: CASSLGLETKTYEQYF.

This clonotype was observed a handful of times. The CDR3 DNA sequence: TGTGCCAGCAGTTTTGCGGCACAGGGAAACACCATATATTTT. Amino acid sequence: CASSFAAQGNTIYF. V is TRBV6-5 and J is TRBJ1-3; D remains unclear. Germline V gene data show CDR1 as MNHEY and CDR2 as SVGAGI. The CDR3 extends over 14 amino acids. Trimming took 4 bases from V and 4 from J, leaving 11 bases between them.

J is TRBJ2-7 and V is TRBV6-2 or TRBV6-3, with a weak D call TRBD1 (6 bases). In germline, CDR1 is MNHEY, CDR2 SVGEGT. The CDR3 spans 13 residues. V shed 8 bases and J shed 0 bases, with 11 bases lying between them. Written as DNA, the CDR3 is TGTGCCAGCTGCCGGGACAACTCCTACGAGCAGTACTTC. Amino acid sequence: CASCRDNSYEQYF.

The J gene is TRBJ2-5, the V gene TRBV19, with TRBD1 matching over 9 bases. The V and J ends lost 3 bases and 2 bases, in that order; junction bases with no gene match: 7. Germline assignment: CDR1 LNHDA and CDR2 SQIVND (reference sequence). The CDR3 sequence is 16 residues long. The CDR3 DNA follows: TGTGCCAGTAGTATGGGGACAGGGCTTCCTCAAGAGACCCAGTACTTC. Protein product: CASSMGTGLPQETQYF.

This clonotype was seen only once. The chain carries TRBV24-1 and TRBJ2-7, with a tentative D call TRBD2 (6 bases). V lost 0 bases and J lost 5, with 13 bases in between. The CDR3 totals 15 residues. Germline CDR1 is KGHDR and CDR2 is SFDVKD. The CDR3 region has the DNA TGTGCCACCAGTGATTTGCAACTAGCTTTCGACGAGCAGTACTTC. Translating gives CATSDLQLAFDEQYF.

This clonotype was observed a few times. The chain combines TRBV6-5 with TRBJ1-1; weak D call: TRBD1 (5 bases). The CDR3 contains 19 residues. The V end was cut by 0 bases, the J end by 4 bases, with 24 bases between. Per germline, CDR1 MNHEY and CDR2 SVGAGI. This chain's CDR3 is CASSYSMGRGRTGSTEAFF. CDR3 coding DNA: TGTGCCAGCAGTTACTCGATGGGGCGTGGTAGGACGGGGAGCACTGAAGCTTTCTTT.

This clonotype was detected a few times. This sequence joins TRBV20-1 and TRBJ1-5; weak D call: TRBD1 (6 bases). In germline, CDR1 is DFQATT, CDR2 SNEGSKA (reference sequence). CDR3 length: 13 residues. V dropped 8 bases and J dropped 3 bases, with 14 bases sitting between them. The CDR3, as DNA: TGCAGTTCGCTAGGGGGGGACAATCAGCCCCAGCATTTT. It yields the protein CSSLGGDNQPQHF.

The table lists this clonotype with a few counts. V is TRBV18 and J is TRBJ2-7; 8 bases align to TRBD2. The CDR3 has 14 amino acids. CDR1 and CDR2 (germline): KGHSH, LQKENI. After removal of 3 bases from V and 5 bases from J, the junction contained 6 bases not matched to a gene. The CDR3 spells CASSPGLRGDEQYF. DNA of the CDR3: TGTGCCAGCTCACCGGGACTGCGGGGGGACGAGCAGTACTTC.

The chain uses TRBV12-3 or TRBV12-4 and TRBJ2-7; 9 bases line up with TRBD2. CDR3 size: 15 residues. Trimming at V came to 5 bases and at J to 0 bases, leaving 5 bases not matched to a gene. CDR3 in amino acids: CASSPIAGDSYEQYF. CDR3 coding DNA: TGTGCCAGCAGTCCAATAGCGGGGGACTCCTACGAGCAGTACTTC.

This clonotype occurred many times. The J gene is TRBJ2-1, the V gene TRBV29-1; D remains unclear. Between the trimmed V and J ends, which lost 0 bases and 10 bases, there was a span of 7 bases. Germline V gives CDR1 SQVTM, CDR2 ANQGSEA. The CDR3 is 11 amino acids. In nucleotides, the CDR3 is TGCAGCGTTGAAGACGCGCGAGAGCAGTTCTTC. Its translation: CSVEDAREQFF.